One sample yielded the 8 T cell receptor beta chains listed below, sequenced in a study of blood T cell repertoires in COVID-19. Generated by immunoSEQ multiplex PCR, the TCRdb table keeps only in-frame clones and is missing some. The table lists around 180,000 clones, approximately 89% of them singletons. The specimen sequenced was PBMCs or T cells enriched from blood (not recorded which). The receptor source for this set is a woman in her thirties or forties with acute COVID-19.

This clone was picked up a small number of times. The chain employs TRBV19 and TRBJ1-1; D gene unclear. The germline gives CDR1 LNHDA, CDR2 SQIVND (reference sequence). There are 13 residues in the CDR3. Trimming shortened V by 7 bases and J by 5 bases, and 14 bases separated the two germline ends. The chain's CDR3 is CASNRHGRTEAFF. CDR3 DNA sequence: TGTGCCAGTAACAGACACGGGAGGACTGAAGCTTTCTTT.

The rearrangement uses TRBV5-6 and TRBJ2-7; no clear D gene. This CDR3 is built from 14 residues. Looked up from germline, CDR1 is SGHDT and CDR2 is YYEEEE. Trimming pared 5 bases from V and 2 bases from J, leaving 14 bases between. The CDR3 spells CASSYGFGTYEQYF. CDR3 sequence (DNA): TGTGCCAGCAGTTACGGGTTTGGAACCTACGAGCAGTACTTC.

This sequence joins TRBV9 and TRBJ2-1, with TRBD2 matching over 8 bases. V shed 3 bases, J shed 0 bases, and the junction held 2 bases outside the gene matches. The germline CDR1 and CDR2 sequences are SGDLS and YYNGEE. This CDR3 has 15 residues. The CDR3 DNA is TGTGCCAGCAGCGATAGCGGGACCTCCTACAATGAGCAGTTCTTC. It codes for CASSDSGTSYNEQFF.

The rearrangement joins TRBV19 to TRBJ1-5, with D possibly being TRBD1 (5 bases). V shed 7 bases and J shed 3 bases, with 10 bases lying between them. This CDR3 region has 13 residues. The germline CDR1 and CDR2 sequences are LNHDA and SQIVND (reference sequence). The chain's CDR3 is CASTGGTNQPQHF. For the CDR3, the DNA is TGTGCCAGTACGGGGGGAACCAATCAGCCCCAGCATTTT.

The genes are TRBV24-1 and TRBJ1-5, with 12 positions matching TRBD1. V shed 5 bases and J 0 bases; nucleotides not matched to a gene: 4. Germline V gene sequence: CDR1 KGHDR, CDR2 SFDVKD. The CDR3 spans 17 residues. The CDR3 protein is CATSGGQGALSNQPQHF. CDR3 coding DNA: TGTGCCACCAGTGGGGGACAGGGGGCGCTTAGCAATCAGCCCCAGCATTTT.

The chain employs TRBV29-1 and TRBJ1-4; no clear D. This CDR3 spans 17 amino acids. The germline V and J ends were trimmed by 4 bases and 5 bases, with 23 bases remaining between them. Germline V gene lookup returns CDR1 SQVTM and CDR2 ANQGSEA. CDR3 protein: CSVVDEVSSPPNEKLFF. In DNA, the CDR3 is TGCAGCGTTGTTGATGAGGTGTCCTCCCCACCAAATGAAAAACTGTTTTTT.

The chain combines TRBV3-1 (or the pseudogene TRBV3-2) with TRBJ2-3; no reliable D call. Germline V gives CDR1 LGHDT, CDR2 YNNKEL (reference sequence). Trimming removed 7 bases from V and 3 bases from J, with 14 bases in between. This CDR3 contains 14 residues. Here the CDR3 DNA reads TGTGCCAGCACCCGAGGCTTAAATACAGATACGCAGTATTTT. Translation gives CASTRGLNTDTQYF.

This chain connects TRBV7-3 to TRBJ2-1, with D possibly TRBD2 on 5 matching bases. This CDR3 has 15 amino acids. Per germline, CDR1 SGHTA and CDR2 FQGTGA. Trimming cost V 2 bases and J 0 bases, with 8 bases left between them. The CDR3 here is CASSLSGSSYNEQFF. DNA for the CDR3: TGTGCCAGCAGCTTATCGGGGAGCTCCTACAATGAGCAGTTCTTC.